This TCR beta chain is from a study of human CD8 memory T cell subsets. Frequency places this clonotype as medium-sized (0.01 to 0.1%). This CDR3 is built from 16 residues. Germline V gives CDR1 SNHLY, CDR2 FYNNEI. TCR beta libraries were made by UMI-labeled 5' RACE. TCRdb reprocessed the 5' RACE reads and reports one entry per CDR3 protein, with no DNA. Its table lists roughly 12,000 distinct CDR3 sequences. The chain employs TRBV2 and TRBJ2-4; the D call of TRBD2 rests on TCRdb alone, since no DNA is present to check it. The receptor was isolated from a human donor in good health. Sequencing was done on a sample of CD8+ T cells from PBMCs. This CDR3 is CASSEARGSVKNIQYF.